Listed below are T cell receptor beta chains from one sample, sequenced in a study of shared clonotypes between healthy human individuals. Clones were sequenced by immunoSEQ multiplex PCR, and TCRdb holds only the in-frame ones, with some missing. Of 230,000 or so clones listed, approximately 65% are singletons. The sample comprised memory CD4+ T cells sorted from blood. These receptors all come from a man aged 25-45 years in good health. Each CDR3 is given with its conserved first and last residue. The D gene is left open where the match is weak. Clone size, where shown, is once, few, many, or a class for clones that have expanded.

j_call	d_call	clone_size	v_call	cdr3_nt	cdr3_aa
TRBJ1-5	NA	NA	TRBV28	TGTGCCAGCAGGGAAGGGGGAGGGAGCAATCAGCCCCAGCATTTT	CASREGGGSNQPQHF
TRBJ2-1	TRBD2	once	TRBV19	TGTGCCAGTAGTATCGGGACTAGCGGGAGATCTGAGCAGTTCTTC	CASSIGTSGRSEQFF
TRBJ2-1	NA	NA	TRBV28	TGTGCCAGCAGTCAACAGGGACATGAGCAGTTCTTC	CASSQQGHEQFF
TRBJ1-1	NA	NA	TRBV28	TGTGCCAGCAGTTTGTTAAGGTACACTGAAGCTTTCTTT	CASSLLRYTEAFF
TRBJ2-2	TRBD1	NA	TRBV6-4	TGTGCCAGCAGTGACGACAGGGCCGGGGAGCTGTTTTTT	CASSDDRAGELFF
TRBJ2-2	NA	NA	TRBV11-1	TGTGCCAGCAGCTTTGAGGGCGGGGAGCTGTTTTTT	CASSFEGGELFF
TRBJ2-1	TRBD1	NA	TRBV7-9	TGTGCCAGCAGCCTTCGACAGGGGGGCAATGAGCAGTTCTTC	CASSLRQGGNEQFF
TRBJ1-2	NA	NA	TRBV6-5	TGTGCCAGCAGGGCTACAGGGTACTATGGCTACACCTTC	CASRATGYYGYTF
TRBJ2-1	TRBD1	few	TRBV5-4	TGTGCCAGCAGCTTTCCGGGACAGGGCTACAATGAGCAGTTCTTC	CASSFPGQGYNEQFF
TRBJ2-5	NA	NA	TRBV19	TGTGCCAGTAGTATCACCTGGGGCGAGACCCAGTACTTC	CASSITWGETQYF
TRBJ1-2	NA	NA	TRBV11-2	TGTGCCAGCAGCTTAGCATCCTTAGGGGGAGGCTACACCTTC	CASSLASLGGGYTF
TRBJ2-7	NA	NA	TRBV6-1	TGTGCCAGCAGTGAACGGACTTCCACCTACGAGCAGTACTTC	CASSERTSTYEQYF
TRBJ1-4	NA	NA	TRBV5-6	TGTGCCAGCAGCTTGAGGTTTAATCAGAACGAAAAACTGTTTTTT	CASSLRFNQNEKLFF
TRBJ2-2	NA	NA	TRBV11-3	TGTGCCAGCAGTCGGACTGCCGGGGAGCTGTTTTTT	CASSRTAGELFF
TRBJ1-1	NA	NA	TRBV5-4	TGTGCCAGCAGCTTAGCGTCTATGAACACTGAAGCTTTCTTT	CASSLASMNTEAFF
TRBJ2-6	NA	many	TRBV5-1	TGCGCCAGCAGCTCTCCGCGAATGGGGGCTGCGGGGGCCAACGTCCTGACTTTC	CASSSPRMGAAGANVLTF
TRBJ2-1	NA	NA	TRBV11-2	TGTGCCAGCAGCTTGGGTTTATACAATGAGCAGTTCTTC	CASSLGLYNEQFF
TRBJ1-5	NA	NA	TRBV9	TGTGCCGGGGGGTTTTTAGGCGGTCAGCCCCAGCATTTT	CAGGFLGGQPQHF
TRBJ2-7	TRBD2	NA	TRBV27	TGTGCCAGCAGTTCCCGTGGACTAGCGGGCGCCTTGTACTTC	CASSSRGLAGALYF
TRBJ2-7	TRBD1	NA	TRBV11-2	TGTGCCAGCAGCTTAGGGACAGGCCTCCCGCACTTC	CASSLGTGLPHF
TRBJ2-2	TRBD2	NA	TRBV10-1	TGCGCCAGCAGTGAGAAGCGGGGCACCGGGGAGCTGTTTTTT	CASSEKRGTGELFF
TRBJ1-2	NA	NA	TRBV28	TGTGCCAGCAGTTTGGAGGGGCTCCGGGGCTACACCTTC	CASSLEGLRGYTF
TRBJ2-5	NA	NA	TRBV5-1	TGCGCCAGCAGCCGAGGAGGGGGCGCTGAGACCCAGTACTTC	CASSRGGGAETQYF
TRBJ2-2	NA	many	TRBV5-1	TGCGCCAGCAGCCCCCAGGAGGCCGGTCTAGGGGAGCTGTTTTTT	CASSPQEAGLGELFF
TRBJ1-5	NA	NA	TRBV11-2	TGTGCCAGCAGCTTAGAAGCGGGGGTCCGGCCCCAGCATTTT	CASSLEAGVRPQHF